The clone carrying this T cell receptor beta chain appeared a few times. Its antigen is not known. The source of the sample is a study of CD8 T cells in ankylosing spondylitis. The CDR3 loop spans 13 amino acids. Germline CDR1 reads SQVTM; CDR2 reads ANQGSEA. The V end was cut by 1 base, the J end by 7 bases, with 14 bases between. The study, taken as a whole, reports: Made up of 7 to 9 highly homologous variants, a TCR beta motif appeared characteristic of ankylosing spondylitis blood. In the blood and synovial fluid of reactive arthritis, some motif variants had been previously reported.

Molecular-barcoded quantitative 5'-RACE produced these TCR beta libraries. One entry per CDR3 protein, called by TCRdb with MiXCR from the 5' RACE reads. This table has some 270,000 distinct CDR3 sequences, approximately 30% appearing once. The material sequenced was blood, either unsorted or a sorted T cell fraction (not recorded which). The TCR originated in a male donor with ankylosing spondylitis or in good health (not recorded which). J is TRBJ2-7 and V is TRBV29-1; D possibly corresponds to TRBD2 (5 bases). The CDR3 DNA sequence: TGCAGCGTTGAAGTTCAGGACCGAGGGGAGCAGTACTTC. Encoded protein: CSVEVQDRGEQYF.